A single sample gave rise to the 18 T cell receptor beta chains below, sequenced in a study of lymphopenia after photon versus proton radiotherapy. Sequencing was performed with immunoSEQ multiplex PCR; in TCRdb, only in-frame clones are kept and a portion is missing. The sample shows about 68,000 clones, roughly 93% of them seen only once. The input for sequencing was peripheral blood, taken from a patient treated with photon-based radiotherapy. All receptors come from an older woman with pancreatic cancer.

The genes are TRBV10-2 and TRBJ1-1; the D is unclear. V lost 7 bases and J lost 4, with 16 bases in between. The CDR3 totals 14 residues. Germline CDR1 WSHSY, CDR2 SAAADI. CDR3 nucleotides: TGCGCCAGCATCCCTGGAGGACTGCTCACTGAAGCTTTCTTT. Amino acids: CASIPGGLLTEAFF.

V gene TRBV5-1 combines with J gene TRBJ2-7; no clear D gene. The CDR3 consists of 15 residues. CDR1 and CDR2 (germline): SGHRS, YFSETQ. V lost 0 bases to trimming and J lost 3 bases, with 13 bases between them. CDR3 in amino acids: CASSLGSSGIYEQYF. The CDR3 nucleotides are TGCGCCAGCAGCTTGGGTTCTTCAGGTATCTACGAGCAGTACTTC.

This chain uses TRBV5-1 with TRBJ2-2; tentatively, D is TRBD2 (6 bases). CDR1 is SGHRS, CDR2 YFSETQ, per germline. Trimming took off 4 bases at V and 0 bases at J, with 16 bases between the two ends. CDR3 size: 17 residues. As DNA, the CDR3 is TGCGCCAGCAGCACACGGGGGAGTGGCGCGAACACCGGGGAGCTGTTTTTT. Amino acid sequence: CASSTRGSGANTGELFF.

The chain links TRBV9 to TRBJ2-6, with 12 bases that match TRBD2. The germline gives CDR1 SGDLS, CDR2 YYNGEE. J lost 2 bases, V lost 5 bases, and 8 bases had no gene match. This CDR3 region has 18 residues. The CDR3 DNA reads TGTGCCAGCAGTGATTCTAGCGGGAGGGACACTGGGGCCAACGTCCTGACTTTC. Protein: CASSDSSGRDTGANVLTF.

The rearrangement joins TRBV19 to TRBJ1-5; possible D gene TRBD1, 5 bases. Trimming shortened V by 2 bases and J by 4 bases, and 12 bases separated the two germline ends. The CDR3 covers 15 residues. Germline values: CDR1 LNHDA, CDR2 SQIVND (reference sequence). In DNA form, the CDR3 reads TGTGCCAGTAGTATAACCAGGGCGGGGAATCAGCCCCAGCATTTT. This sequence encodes CASSITRAGNQPQHF.

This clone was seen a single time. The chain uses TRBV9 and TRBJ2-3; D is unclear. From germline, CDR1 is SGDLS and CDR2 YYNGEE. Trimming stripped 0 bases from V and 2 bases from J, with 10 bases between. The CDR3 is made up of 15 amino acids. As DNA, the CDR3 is TGTGCCAGCAGCGTAGGTTTCAGGACCACAGATACGCAGTATTTT. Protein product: CASSVGFRTTDTQYF.

For the CDR3, the DNA is TGTGCCAGCAGCTTGGAGACAGGGGGGATCGGGGAGCTGTTTTTT. It is translated as CASSLETGGIGELFF. The V gene is TRBV11-3, the J gene TRBJ2-2; 9 bases agree with TRBD1. The ends lost 3 bases at V and 7 bases at J; junction bases unmatched: 6. Germline CDR1 SGHNT, CDR2 YENEEA. The CDR3 runs 15 residues.

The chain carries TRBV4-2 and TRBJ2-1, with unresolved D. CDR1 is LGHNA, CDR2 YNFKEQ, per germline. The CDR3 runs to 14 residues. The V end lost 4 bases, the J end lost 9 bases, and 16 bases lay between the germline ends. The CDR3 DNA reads TGTGCCAGCAGCCTTACGATGAGCCCCCGTGAGCAGTTCTTC. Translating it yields CASSLTMSPREQFF.

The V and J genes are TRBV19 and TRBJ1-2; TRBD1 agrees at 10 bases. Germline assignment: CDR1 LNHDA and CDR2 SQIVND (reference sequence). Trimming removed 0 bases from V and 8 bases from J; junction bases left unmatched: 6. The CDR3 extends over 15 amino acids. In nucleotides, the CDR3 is TGTGCCAGTAGTATAGAAGGGACAGGGGAAGACGGCTACACCTTC. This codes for CASSIEGTGEDGYTF.

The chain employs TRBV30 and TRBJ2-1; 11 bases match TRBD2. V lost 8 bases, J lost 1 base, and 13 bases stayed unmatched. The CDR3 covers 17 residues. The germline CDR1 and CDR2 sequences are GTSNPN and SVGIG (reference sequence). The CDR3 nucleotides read TGTGCCCGCGGGGGCCTAGCGGGAGGAGGGTCCTACAATGAGCAGTTCTTC. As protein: CARGGLAGGGSYNEQFF.

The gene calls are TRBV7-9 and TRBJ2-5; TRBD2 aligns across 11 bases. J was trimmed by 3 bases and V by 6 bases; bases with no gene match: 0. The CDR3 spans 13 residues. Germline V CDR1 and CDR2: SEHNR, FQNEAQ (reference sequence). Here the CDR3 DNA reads TGTGCCAGCAGACTAGCGGGAGAAGAGACCCAGTACTTC. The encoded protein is CASRLAGEETQYF.

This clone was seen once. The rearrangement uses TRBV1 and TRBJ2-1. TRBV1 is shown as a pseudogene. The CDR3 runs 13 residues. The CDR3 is CTSSLGSYNEQFF. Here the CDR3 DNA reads TGCACCAGCAGCCTTGGCTCCTACAATGAGCAGTTCTTC.

This chain's CDR3 is CASSQIGTVKYEQYF. The CDR3 region has the DNA TGCGCCAGCAGCCAAATCGGGACAGTCAAGTACGAGCAGTACTTC. The chain recombines TRBV4-1 with TRBJ2-7, with 7 bases aligning to TRBD1. CDR3 length equals 15 residues. Losses at the gene ends were 2 bases for V and 4 bases for J; bases not matched to a gene: 8. In germline, CDR1 is MGHRA, CDR2 YSYEKL.

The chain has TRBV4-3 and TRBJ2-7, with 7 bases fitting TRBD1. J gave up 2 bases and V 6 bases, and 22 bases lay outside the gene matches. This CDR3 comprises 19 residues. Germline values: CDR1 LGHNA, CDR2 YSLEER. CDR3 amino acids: CASSESWEPGQKTTYEQYF. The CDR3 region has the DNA TGCGCCAGCAGTGAGTCGTGGGAACCGGGACAGAAGACTACCTACGAGCAGTACTTC.

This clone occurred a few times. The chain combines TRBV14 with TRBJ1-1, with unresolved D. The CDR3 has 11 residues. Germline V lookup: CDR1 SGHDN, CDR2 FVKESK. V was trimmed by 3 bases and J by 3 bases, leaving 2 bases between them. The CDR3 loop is CASSQYTEAFF. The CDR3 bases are TGTGCCAGCAGCCAGTACACTGAAGCTTTCTTT.

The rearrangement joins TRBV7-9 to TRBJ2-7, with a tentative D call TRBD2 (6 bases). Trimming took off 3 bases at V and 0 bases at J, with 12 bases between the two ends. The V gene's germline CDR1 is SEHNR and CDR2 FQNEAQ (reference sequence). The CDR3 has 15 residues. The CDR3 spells CASSFGTGSSYEQYF. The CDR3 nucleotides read TGTGCCAGCAGCTTCGGGACTGGGAGCTCCTACGAGCAGTACTTC.

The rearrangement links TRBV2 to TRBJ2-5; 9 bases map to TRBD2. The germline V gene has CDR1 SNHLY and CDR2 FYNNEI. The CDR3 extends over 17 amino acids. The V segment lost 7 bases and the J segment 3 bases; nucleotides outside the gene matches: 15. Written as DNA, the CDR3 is TGTGCCAGCAAGCACAGGGGCTGGGCTAGCGGGGAAGAGACCCAGTACTTC. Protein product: CASKHRGWASGEETQYF.

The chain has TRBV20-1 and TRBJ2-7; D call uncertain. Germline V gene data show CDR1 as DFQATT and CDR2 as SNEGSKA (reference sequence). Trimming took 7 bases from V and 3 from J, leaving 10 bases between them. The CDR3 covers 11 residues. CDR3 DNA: TGCAGTGTTATGGAACTCTACGAGCAGTACTTC. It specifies CSVMELYEQYF.